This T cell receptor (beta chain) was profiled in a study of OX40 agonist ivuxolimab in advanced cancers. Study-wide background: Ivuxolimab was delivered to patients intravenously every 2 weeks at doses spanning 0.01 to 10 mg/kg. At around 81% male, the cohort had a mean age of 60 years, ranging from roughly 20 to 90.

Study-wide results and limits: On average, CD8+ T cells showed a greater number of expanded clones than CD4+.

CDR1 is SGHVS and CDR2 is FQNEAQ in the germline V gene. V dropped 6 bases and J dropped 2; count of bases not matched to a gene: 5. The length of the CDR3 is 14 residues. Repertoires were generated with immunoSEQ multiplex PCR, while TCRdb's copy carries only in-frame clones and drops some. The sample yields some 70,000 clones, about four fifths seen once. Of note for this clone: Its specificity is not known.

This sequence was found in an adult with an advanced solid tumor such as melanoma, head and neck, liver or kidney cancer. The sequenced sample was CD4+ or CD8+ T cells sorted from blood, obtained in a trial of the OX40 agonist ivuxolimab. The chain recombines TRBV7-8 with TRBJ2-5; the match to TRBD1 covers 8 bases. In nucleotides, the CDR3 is TGTGCCAGCAGTACCGGGACAGGACAAGAGACCCAGTACTTC. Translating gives CASSTGTGQETQYF.